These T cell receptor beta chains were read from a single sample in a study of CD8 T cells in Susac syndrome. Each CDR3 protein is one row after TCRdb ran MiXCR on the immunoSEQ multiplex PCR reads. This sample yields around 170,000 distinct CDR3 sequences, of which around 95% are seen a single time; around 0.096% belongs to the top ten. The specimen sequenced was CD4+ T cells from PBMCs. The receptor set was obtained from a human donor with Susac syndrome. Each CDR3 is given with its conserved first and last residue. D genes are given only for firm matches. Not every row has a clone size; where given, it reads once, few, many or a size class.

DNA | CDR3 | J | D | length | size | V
TGCAGTGCTAGTGTCGGTAGACCTTACTCTGGGGCCAACGTCCTGACTTTC | CSASVGRPYSGANVLTF | TRBJ2-6 | . | 17 | . | TRBV20-1
TGCAGTGCTTATAGCGGGGGGGCGAACACCGGGGAGCTGTTTTTT | CSAYSGGANTGELFF | TRBJ2-2 | TRBD2 | 15 | . | TRBV20-1
TGTGCCAGCAGACCCGGACTAGCGGGGGGGAAGGAGCAGTACTTC | CASRPGLAGGKEQYF | TRBJ2-7 | TRBD2 | 15 | . | TRBV7-2
TGTGCCAGCAGTCCGCGGACGTTTGGTTACAGAGCTGGAGCTTTCTTT | CASSPRTFGYRAGAFF | TRBJ1-1 | . | 16 | . | TRBV27
TGTGCCAGCAGCTCGAGTCTAGCCAAAAACATTCAGTACTTC | CASSSSLAKNIQYF | TRBJ2-4 | . | 14 | once | TRBV3-1
TGCAGCGTTCGACACCCTAACTATGGCTACACCTTC | CSVRHPNYGYTF | TRBJ1-2 | . | 12 | . | TRBV29-1
TGTGCCTGGAGTGACAGCTACGAGCAGTACTTC | CAWSDSYEQYF | TRBJ2-7 | . | 11 | . | TRBV30
TGTGCCATCAGTGAGTCATATGGCGGACAAGAGACCCAGTACTTC | CAISESYGGQETQYF | TRBJ2-5 | . | 15 | . | TRBV10-3
TGTGCCAGCAGCTTCGGAATTGGTGGGGAGACCCAGTACTTC | CASSFGIGGETQYF | TRBJ2-5 | . | 14 | once | TRBV7-6
TGTGCCAGCAATCCTCGAATCGGGGGACAGGGGGAACCCCTCCACTTT | CASNPRIGGQGEPLHF | TRBJ1-6 | TRBD1 | 16 | once | TRBV27
TGTGCCTGGAGGAACGAACTCCAGACAGCAAATTCACCCCTCCACTTT | CAWRNELQTANSPLHF | TRBJ1-6 | . | 16 | . | TRBV30
TGCAGTGCTAGATGGACGGGGCCCAATCAGCCCCAGCATTTT | CSARWTGPNQPQHF | TRBJ1-5 | . | 14 | . | TRBV20-1
TGTGCCAGCAGTTTGGACAGTGCGAACACCGGGGAGCTGTTTTTT | CASSLDSANTGELFF | TRBJ2-2 | . | 15 | . | TRBV12-3/TRBV12-4
TGCAGTGCTAGCGCGGTGGAGACATTAAGGGTATACTTC | CSASAVETLRVYF | TRBJ2-7 | . | 13 | . | TRBV20-1
TGTGCCAGCAGCCGGGACTCCGGGTACACAGATACGCAGTATTTT | CASSRDSGYTDTQYF | TRBJ2-3 | . | 15 | . | TRBV7-2
TGCAGCCTAAGACTAGCGGGGGACGAGACCCAGTACTTC | CSLRLAGDETQYF | TRBJ2-5 | TRBD2 | 13 | . | TRBV29-1
TGTGCCAGCAGCTTAGGTGGTGGATCAGATACGCAGTATTTT | CASSLGGGSDTQYF | TRBJ2-3 | . | 14 | . | TRBV11-2
TGTGCCAGCAGCCCACATGCTAGCGGGGGGACCAATGAGCAGTTCTTC | CASSPHASGGTNEQFF | TRBJ2-1 | TRBD2 | 16 | . | TRBV7-3
TGCAGTGCTAGAGCCGAAATGAACACTGAAGCTTTCTTT | CSARAEMNTEAFF | TRBJ1-1 | . | 13 | . | TRBV20-1
TGTGCCAGCAGTTTATTGCGGGGGCTAGCGGGGGCCACCCGTTTCGATGAGCAGTTCTTC | CASSLLRGLAGATRFDEQFF | TRBJ2-1 | TRBD2 | 20 | . | TRBV12-3/TRBV12-4
TGTGCCAGCAGTTTTCCTCCAGGCAACACTGAAGCTTTCTTT | CASSFPPGNTEAFF | TRBJ1-1 | . | 14 | . | TRBV12-3/TRBV12-4
TGCAGCGTTCTAAGGAACGGACAGGGATATCACTATGGCTACACCTTC | CSVLRNGQGYHYGYTF | TRBJ1-2 | TRBD1 | 16 | . | TRBV29-1
TGCAGCGTTGGCGGGACGGTCGGTTCACCCCTCCACTTT | CSVGGTVGSPLHF | TRBJ1-6 | . | 13 | . | TRBV29-1
TGTGCCAGCAGTTCCGCGGTCCGGGATACGCAGTATTTT | CASSSAVRDTQYF | TRBJ2-3 | . | 13 | . | TRBV6-6
TGTGCCAGCAGCTTGGCCCTAGCCAAAAACATTCAGTACTTC | CASSLALAKNIQYF | TRBJ2-4 | . | 14 | few | TRBV5-4
TGCGCCAGCAGCTTGGGAGCGGGGGTCTACAATGAGCAGTTCTTC | CASSLGAGVYNEQFF | TRBJ2-1 | TRBD2 | 15 | . | TRBV5-1